This TCR beta chain was sequenced during a study of T cells in Graves' hyperthyroidism and ophthalmopathy. Points from the study as a whole: Most thyroid clonotypes that were expanded above 0.001 also turned up in blood.

Researchers amplified the TCR beta CDR3 regions from RNA transcripts. First-round RT-PCR targeting the TCR CDR3 was performed with the HTBI primer set. TCRdb reprocessed the multiplex PCR reads via MiXCR and lists one record per CDR3 protein. The sample comprises 550,000 to 700,000 distinct CDR3 sequences, 14% to 15% of which are singletons, and about 4.5% rests with the top ten. There are 15 residues in the CDR3. CDR1 is MGHRA, CDR2 YSYEKL, per germline. V lost 2 bases, J lost 4 bases, and 14 bases lay in between. Every diagnosis used clinical symptoms, serum thyroxine and TRAb, thyroid ultrasound and orbital computed tomography. In its sample, this clonotype was seen a few times. The target antigen is unknown.

The rearrangement joins TRBV4-1 to TRBJ1-2; D gene ambiguous. The specimen sequenced was blood. The source of this sequence is a woman between 40 and 50 years old with Graves' ophthalmopathy. CDR3 sequence reads: CASSQLSQGVYGYTF. DNA for the CDR3: TGCGCCAGCAGCCAACTCAGCCAAGGTGTCTATGGCTACACCTTC.